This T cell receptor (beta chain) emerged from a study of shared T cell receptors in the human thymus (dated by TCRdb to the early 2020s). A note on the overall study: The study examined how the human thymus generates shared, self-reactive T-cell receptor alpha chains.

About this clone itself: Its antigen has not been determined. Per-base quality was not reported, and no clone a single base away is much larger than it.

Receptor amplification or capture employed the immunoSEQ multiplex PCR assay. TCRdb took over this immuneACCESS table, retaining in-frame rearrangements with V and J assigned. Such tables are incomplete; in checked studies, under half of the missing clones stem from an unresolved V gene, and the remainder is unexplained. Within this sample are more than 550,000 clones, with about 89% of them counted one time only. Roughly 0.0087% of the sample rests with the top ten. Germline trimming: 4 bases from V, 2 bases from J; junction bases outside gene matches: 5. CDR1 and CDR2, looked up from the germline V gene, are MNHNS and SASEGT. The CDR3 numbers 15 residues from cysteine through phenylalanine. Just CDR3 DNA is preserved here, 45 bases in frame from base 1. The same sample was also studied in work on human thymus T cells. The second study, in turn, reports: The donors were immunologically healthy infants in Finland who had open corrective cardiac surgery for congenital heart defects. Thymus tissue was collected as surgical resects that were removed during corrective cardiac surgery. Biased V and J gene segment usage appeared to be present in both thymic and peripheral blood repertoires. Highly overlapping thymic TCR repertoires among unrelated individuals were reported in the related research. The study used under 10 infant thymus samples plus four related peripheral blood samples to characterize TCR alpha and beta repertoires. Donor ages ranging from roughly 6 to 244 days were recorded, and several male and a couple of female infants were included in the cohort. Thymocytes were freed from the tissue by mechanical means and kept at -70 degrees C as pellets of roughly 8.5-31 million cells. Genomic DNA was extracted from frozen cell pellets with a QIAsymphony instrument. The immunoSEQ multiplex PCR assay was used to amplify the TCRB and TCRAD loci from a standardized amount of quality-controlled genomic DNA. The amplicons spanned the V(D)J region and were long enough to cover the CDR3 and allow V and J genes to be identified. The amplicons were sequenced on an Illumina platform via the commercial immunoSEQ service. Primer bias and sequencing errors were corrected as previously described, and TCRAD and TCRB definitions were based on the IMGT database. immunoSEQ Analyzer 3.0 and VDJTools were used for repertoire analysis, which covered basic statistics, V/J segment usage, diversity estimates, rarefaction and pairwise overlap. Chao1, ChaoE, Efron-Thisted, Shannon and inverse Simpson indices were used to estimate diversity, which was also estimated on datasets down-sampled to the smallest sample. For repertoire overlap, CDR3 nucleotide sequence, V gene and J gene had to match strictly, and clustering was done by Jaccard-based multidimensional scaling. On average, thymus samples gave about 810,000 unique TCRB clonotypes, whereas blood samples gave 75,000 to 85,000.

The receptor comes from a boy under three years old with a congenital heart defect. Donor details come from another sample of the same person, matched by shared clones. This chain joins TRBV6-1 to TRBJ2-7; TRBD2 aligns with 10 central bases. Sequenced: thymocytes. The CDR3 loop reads CASSALAGAPYEQYF. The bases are TGTGCCAGCAGTGCCCTAGCGGGAGCCCCCTACGAGCAGTACTTC.